The clone carrying this T cell receptor (beta chain) was seen a few times. Antigen unknown. The CDR3 consists of 14 residues. The ends were cut back, 1 base at V and 1 base at J, with 8 bases in the middle. Germline V gives CDR1 SGHRS, CDR2 YFSETQ. The data derive from a study of T-cell memory formation after mild COVID-19. Study-level findings and limits: Day 15 to 85 contractors were CD4/CD8 balanced; later expanders leaned CD4+.

MiXCR was run by TCRdb on the 5' RACE reads, yielding one entry per CDR3 protein. This table has 300,000 to 400,000 distinct CDR3 sequences, 10% to 15% appearing once. The chain combines TRBV5-1 with TRBJ2-5; D is perhaps TRBD2 (6 bases). The sample consisted of PBMCs or a T cell subset sorted from them (not recorded which). The receptor comes from a man between 18 and 35 years old who had mild COVID-19 (a few samples of this study predate the infection). Cell type and time point are not known. The CDR3 loop is CASSLLRGQETQYF. The CDR3 DNA reads as TGCGCCAGCAGCTTGCTGCGGGGCCAAGAGACCCAGTACTTC.